These T cell receptor beta chains were read from a single sample in a study of blood T cells in healthy people across ages. TCRdb passed the 5' RACE reads through MiXCR, listing each CDR3 protein once. The data contain 700,000 or so distinct CDR3 sequences, 40% to 45% of them singletons. The specimen sequenced was blood. The receptors here all came from a man of 80 years or more in good health. Both conserved end residues are part of each CDR3. D genes are given only for firm matches. Expanded clones get a size class; other rows say once, few or many, or leave the size out.

d_gene: .; v_gene: TRBV29-1; j_gene: TRBJ2-5; abundance: many; CDR3aa: CSVEQQQETQYF; CDR3nt: TGCAGCGTTGAACAGCAACAAGAGACCCAGTACTTC
d_gene: .; v_gene: TRBV5-1; j_gene: TRBJ1-1; abundance: .; CDR3aa: CASSLDGGQVEAFF; CDR3nt: TGCGCCAGCAGCTTGGACGGGGGGCAAGTTGAAGCTTTCTTT
d_gene: .; v_gene: TRBV10-1; j_gene: TRBJ2-7; abundance: .; CDR3aa: CANFLGGLHEQYF; CDR3nt: TGCGCCAACTTCCTAGGGGGGCTCCACGAGCAGTACTTC
d_gene: .; v_gene: TRBV6-1; j_gene: TRBJ2-1; abundance: few; CDR3aa: CVSRGQQGRLSSYNEQFF; CDR3nt: TGTGTCAGCCGGGGTCAGCAGGGGAGACTTTCGAGCTACAATGAGCAGTTCTTC
d_gene: TRBD2; v_gene: TRBV28; j_gene: TRBJ2-1; abundance: .; CDR3aa: CASSHEKIAGGGVDEQFF; CDR3nt: TGTGCCAGCAGCCACGAAAAGATAGCGGGGGGAGGTGTAGATGAGCAGTTCTTC
d_gene: .; v_gene: TRBV27; j_gene: TRBJ2-1; abundance: .; CDR3aa: CASSSPGRGQNNEQFF; CDR3nt: TGTGCCAGCAGTTCCCCGGGGAGGGGACAGAACAATGAGCAGTTCTTC
d_gene: .; v_gene: TRBV20-1; j_gene: TRBJ1-1; abundance: .; CDR3aa: CSARLRYTEAFF; CDR3nt: TGCAGTGCTAGACTCCGGTACACTGAAGCTTTCTTT
d_gene: .; v_gene: TRBV7-7; j_gene: TRBJ2-1; abundance: few; CDR3aa: CASSPDQGSYNEQFF; CDR3nt: TGTGCCAGCAGCCCTGACCAGGGTTCCTACAATGAGCAGTTCTTC
d_gene: TRBD1; v_gene: TRBV3-1; j_gene: TRBJ1-5; abundance: .; CDR3aa: CASSRTGLNQPQHF; CDR3nt: TGTGCCAGCAGTCGGACAGGGCTGAATCAGCCCCAGCATTTT
d_gene: TRBD1; v_gene: TRBV7-6; j_gene: TRBJ1-6; abundance: few; CDR3aa: CASSPGTDNSPLHF; CDR3nt: TGTGCCAGCAGCCCAGGGACAGATAATTCACCCCTCCACTTT
d_gene: TRBD1; v_gene: TRBV20-1; j_gene: TRBJ1-2; abundance: few; CDR3aa: CSVWDRVYGYTF; CDR3nt: TGCAGTGTGTGGGACAGGGTCTATGGCTACACCTTC